This record concerns one T cell receptor (beta chain) sequence. This sample stems from a study of OX40 agonist ivuxolimab in advanced cancers. About the study: Anti-PD-1, anti-PD-L1 or anti-CTLA-4 therapy given earlier was allowed, and 35% to 50% had some.

Germline V gene data show CDR1 as LNHDA and CDR2 as SQIVND (reference sequence). V lost 8 bases, J lost 5 bases, and 18 bases lay in between. CDR3 length equals 15 residues. TCRdb's table, derived via immunoSEQ multiplex PCR, lists solely in-frame clones and lacks some. The sample shows around 22,000 clones, less than 90% of them seen only once. Any history of autoimmune disease or systemic immunosuppression disqualified patients. The clonotype comes from an adult with an advanced solid tumor such as melanoma, head and neck, liver or kidney cancer. The V and J genes are TRBV19 and TRBJ2-2; a weak D match, TRBD2 (7 bases). The sample consisted of CD4+ or CD8+ T cells sorted from blood, taken in a trial of the OX40 agonist ivuxolimab. The CDR3 reads CASLLWTAGTGELFF. CDR3 DNA sequence: TGTGCCAGTCTCCTCTGGACAGCGGGGACCGGGGAGCTGTTTTTT.